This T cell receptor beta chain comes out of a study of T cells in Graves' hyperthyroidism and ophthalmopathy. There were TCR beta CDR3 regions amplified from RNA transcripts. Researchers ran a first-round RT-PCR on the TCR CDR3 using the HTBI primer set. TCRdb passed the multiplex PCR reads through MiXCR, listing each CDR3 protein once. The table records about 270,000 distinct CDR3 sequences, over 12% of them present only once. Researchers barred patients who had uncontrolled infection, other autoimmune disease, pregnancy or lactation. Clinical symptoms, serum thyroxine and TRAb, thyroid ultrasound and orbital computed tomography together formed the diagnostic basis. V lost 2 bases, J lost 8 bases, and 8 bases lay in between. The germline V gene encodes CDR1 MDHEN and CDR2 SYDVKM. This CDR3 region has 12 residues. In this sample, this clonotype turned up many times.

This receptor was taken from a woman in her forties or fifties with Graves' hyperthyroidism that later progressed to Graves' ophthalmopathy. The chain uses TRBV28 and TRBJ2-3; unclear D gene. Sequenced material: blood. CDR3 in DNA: TGTGCCAGCAGTTTAACCCTATCTACGCAGTATTTT. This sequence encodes CASSLTLSTQYF.